The source of this T cell receptor (beta chain) is a study of PD-L1 blockade in urothelial cancer. The length of the CDR3 is 15 residues. Unmatched junction bases numbered 7, after V lost 1 base and J lost 6 bases. Germline CDR1 reads SEHNR; CDR2 reads FQNEAQ (reference sequence). The time point: peripheral blood 6 weeks after treatment start. This clone was counted once. Its matching antigen is unknown. Overall study findings and caveats: Below-median pretreatment blood TCR clonality predicted better survival.

The assay was immunoSEQ multiplex PCR, and TCRdb's table has in-frame clones only and misses some. Here the sample spans about 66,000 clones, roughly 86% being singletons. V gene TRBV7-9 combines with J gene TRBJ2-7; 9 positions agree with TRBD1. This material consisted of PBMCs, taken around atezolizumab (anti-PD-L1) treatment. The sequence derives from a man aged 55 to 70 with urothelial cancer. CDR3 sequence reads: CASSLEGTGRSEQYF. The CDR3 bases are TGTGCCAGCAGCTTAGAAGGGACAGGGCGTTCCGAGCAGTACTTC.